The sequence of this T cell receptor beta chain was determined in a study of regulatory T cells in long-lasting Graves disease. Germline lookup yields CDR1 SGHAT and CDR2 FQNNGV. The V gene lost 8 bases and the J gene lost 2 bases, with 16 bases spanning the gap. The CDR3 has 14 amino acids. In building TCR beta libraries, iRepertoire HTBI primers were used together with Arm-PCR of CDR3 regions. TCRdb fed the multiplex PCR reads into MiXCR, producing one record per CDR3 protein. The table lists about 500,000 distinct CDR3 sequences, around 11% of them singletons. Time point noted: newly diagnosed GD, antithyroid drugs for less than 3 months. PBMC-extracted RNA yielded the TCR library. The same sample was also studied in work on T cells in Graves' hyperthyroidism and ophthalmopathy.

The origin of this receptor is a woman aged 25-40 years with Graves disease. This chain links TRBV11-2 with TRBJ2-7; possible D gene TRBD2, 6 bases. Sequencing used peripheral blood mononuclear cells (PBMCs), obtained at new diagnosis, from a patient treated with antithyroid drugs. CDR3 region: CASSWRAQTYEQYF. CDR3 DNA sequence: TGTGCCAGCTCGTGGAGGGCCCAGACCTACGAGCAGTACTTC. Complete variable domain (other parts from reference TRBV11-2 and TRBJ2-7): EAGVAQSPRYKIIEKRQSVAFWCNPISGHATLYWYQQILGQGPKLLIQFQNNGVVDDSQLPKDRFSAERLKGVDSTLKIQPAKLEDSAVYLCASSWRAQTYEQYFGPGTRLTVT.